A single sample is the source of the 19 T cell receptor beta chains below, sequenced in a study of T cell clonality in common variable immunodeficiency. Study-wide findings and caveats: Reportedly, TCR beta sequences from common variable immunodeficiency showed fewer deletions and N-nucleotide insertions.

These TCRs' antigens remain unknown. The assay was immunoSEQ multiplex PCR, and TCRdb's table has in-frame clones only and misses some. The table lists under 20,000 clones, with no singletons. The source material was peripheral blood mononuclear cells. The receptors were sampled from a human donor with common variable immunodeficiency.

A few counts support this clone. The CDR3 extends 3 residues past the end of the read, so its final part is completed from the germline J gene. This chain uses TRBV7-9 with TRBJ2-7, with 7 nucleotides matching TRBD1. The CDR3 consists of 15 residues. The ends lost 1 base at V and 3 bases at J; junction bases unmatched: 6. Germline values: CDR1 SEHNR, CDR2 FQNEAQ (reference sequence). The CDR3 DNA, read in part, is TGTGCCAGCAGCTTAGGCCGGGACAGCCTCTACGAG. It specifies CASSLGRDSLYE. The complete CDR3 sequence is CASSLGRDSLYEQYF.

This clone was seen many times. Read coverage stops 3 residues before the CDR3 terminus; the germline J gene supplies the remainder. The chain is built from TRBV19 and TRBJ2-1, with TRBD1 identical over 7 bases. J lost 4 bases, V lost 8 bases, and 17 bases had no gene match. The germline V gene has CDR1 LNHDA and CDR2 SQIVND (reference sequence). The CDR3 is 17 amino acids. CDR3 loop: CASSITSGTAIYNEQFF. The CDR3 bases that were read are TGTGCCAGTTCCATAACTTCCGGGACAGCTATTTACAATGAG.

Comment on this clone: The CDR3 is cut off 3 residues early in the read; its end comes from the germline J gene. The J gene is TRBJ2-5, the V gene TRBV20-1; maybe TRBD2 (5 bases). Germline V gene lookup returns CDR1 DFQATT and CDR2 SNEGSKA (reference sequence). Trimming pared 2 bases from V and 0 bases from J, leaving 13 bases between. The CDR3 contains 15 residues. CDR3 protein: CSARRESGYQETQYF. The DNA read from the CDR3 is TGCAGTGCTAGAAGAGAGTCGGGGTACCAAGAGACC.

There are a few counts of this clone. The CDR3 is cut off 3 residues early in the read; its end comes from the germline J gene. V is TRBV18 and J is TRBJ2-4, with 8 bases aligning to TRBD1. The CDR3 spans 14 residues. Per germline, CDR1 KGHSH and CDR2 LQKENI. Trimming cost V 4 bases and J 4 bases; bases outside gene matches: 3. CDR3 loop: CASSLDRGKNIQYF. The CDR3 bases that were read are TGTGCCAGCTCACTCGACAGGGGAAAAAACATT. Variable domain in full (rest from reference TRBV18 and TRBJ2-4): NAGVMQNPRHLVRRRGQEARLRCSPMKGHSHVYWYRQLPEEGLKFMVYLQKENIIDESGMPKERFSAEFPKEGPSILRIQQVVRGDSAAYFCASSLDRGKNIQYFGAGTRLSVL.

To note about this clone: Read coverage stops 3 residues before the CDR3 terminus; the germline J gene supplies the remainder. The rearrangement uses TRBV5-1 and TRBJ2-5; 10 nucleotides agree with TRBD2. CDR1 and CDR2 (germline): SGHRS, YFSETQ. CDR3 size: 15 residues. After removal of 0 bases from V and 6 bases from J, the junction contained 5 bases not matched to a gene. The CDR3 protein is CASSLAGLAVQTQYF. The CDR3 bases that were read are TGCGCCAGCAGCTTGGCCGGACTAGCGGTGCAGACC.

This clone was detected only a few times. The observed sequence ends 3 residues before the CDR3 terminus, with the missing tail filled in from the germline J gene. The rearrangement joins TRBV6-2 or TRBV6-3 to TRBJ1-2, with D possibly matching TRBD1 (5 bases). From germline, CDR1 is MNHEY and CDR2 SVGEGT. Trimming shortened V by 3 bases and J by 7 bases, and 9 bases separated the two germline ends. The CDR3 totals 12 residues. Incomplete CDR3 DNA: TGTGCCAGCAGTTATCAGGGTCGTGGC. It yields the protein CASSYQGRG. The entire CDR3 reads CASSYQGRGYTF.

This clone showed up just a few times. The CDR3 sequence: CASSIDKQSSPLHF. CDR3 bases read: TGTGCCAGTAGTATTGACAAACAGAGTTCACCC. The chain uses TRBV19 and TRBJ1-6; D is unclear. The read ends 3 residues before the CDR3 terminus; that terminus is restored from the germline J gene. This CDR3 comprises 14 residues. Germline V gives CDR1 LNHDA, CDR2 SQIVND (reference sequence). Trimming removed 3 bases from V and 9 bases from J, with 12 bases in between.

Of note for this clone: The read terminates 3 residues before the CDR3 end, so the remaining end is supplied by the germline J gene. The chain has TRBV20-1 and TRBJ2-7, with a weak D call TRBD2 (5 bases). V was shortened by 2 bases and J by 3 bases, with 11 bases between the two germline ends. The CDR3 extends over 13 amino acids. CDR1 and CDR2 from the germline V gene are DFQATT and SNEGSKA (reference sequence). CDR3 residues: CSARSGTYYEQYF. CDR3 bases read: TGCAGTGCTAGAAGCGGAACTTACTACGAG.

This clone was detected only a few times. The sequence runs out 3 residues before the end of the CDR3; the remainder is reconstructed from the germline J gene. The V gene is TRBV7-2, the J gene TRBJ2-7, with a weak D call TRBD2 (7 bases). CDR1 SGHTA and CDR2 FQGNSA come from the germline V gene. This CDR3 is built from 14 residues. V lost 5 bases, J lost 3 bases, and 14 bases lay in between. Partial CDR3 DNA: TGTGCCAGCAGCGGGGGAGGGGGGGGCTACGAG. Its translation is CASSGGGGGYE. In full, the CDR3 reads CASSGGGGGYEQYF.

In its sample, this clone was seen a few times. The CDR3 end is not reached by the read, which stops 3 residues before it; the germline J gene fills it in. The genes are TRBV7-2 and TRBJ2-7; 7 nucleotides match TRBD2. The CDR3 runs 12 residues. J was trimmed by 6 bases and V by 5 bases; bases with no gene match: 4. In germline, CDR1 is SGHTA, CDR2 FQGNSA. The covered CDR3 bases are TGTGCCAGCAGCCAACTAGCGTCCGAG. Its translation is CASSQLASE. The whole CDR3 sequence is CASSQLASEQYF.

This clone was detected a few times. The read ends 3 residues early relative to the CDR3; the germline J gene fills the gap. The rearrangement uses TRBV20-1 and TRBJ1-1, with 8 bases identical to TRBD1. Trimming at V came to 4 bases and at J to 5 bases, leaving 12 bases not matched to a gene. The CDR3 is 15 residues long. The germline gives CDR1 DFQATT, CDR2 SNEGSKA (reference sequence). The CDR3 is CSATRDGYRGTEAFF. CDR3 DNA, as far as it was read: TGCAGTGCTACCCGGGACGGTTACAGGGGGACTGAA.

Ten or more counts support this clone. The CDR3 end lies 3 residues beyond the end of the read and is filled in from the germline J gene. The chain uses TRBV29-1 and TRBJ2-7, with 7 nucleotides matching TRBD2. This CDR3 spans 12 amino acids. V lost 4 bases to trimming and J lost 6 bases; unmatched junction nucleotides: 6. CDR1 and CDR2 (germline): SQVTM, ANQGSEA. CDR3 DNA, as far as it was read: TGCAGCGTTGCGGGGACTATCTCCGAG. It specifies CSVAGTISE. The full CDR3 protein reads CSVAGTISEQYF.

To note about this clone: The CDR3 goes on 3 residues after the read ends, and that part is filled in from the germline J gene. This chain connects TRBV10-1 to TRBJ2-5; D is possibly TRBD2 (6 bases). The V end lost 9 bases, the J end lost 7 bases, and 18 bases lay between the germline ends. CDR1 and CDR2 (germline): WNHNN, SYGVQD (reference sequence). CDR3 length: 13 amino acids. The CDR3 DNA, read in part, is TGCGCCAGTAGGGGACTCACCGAGGGGACC. Amino acid sequence: CASRGLTEGT. The full CDR3 reads CASRGLTEGTQYF.

This clone was found many times. The read ends 3 residues early relative to the CDR3; the germline J gene fills the gap. V is TRBV5-1 and J is TRBJ2-6; D call uncertain. Between the trimmed V and J ends, which lost 4 bases and 2 bases, there was a span of 4 bases. Germline V lookup: CDR1 SGHRS, CDR2 YFSETQ. This CDR3 has 13 residues. This CDR3 reads CASSLAGANVLTF. The DNA read from the CDR3 is TGCGCCAGCAGCCTCGCTGGGGCCAACGTC.

This clone was counted a few times. Sequencing ends 3 residues short of the CDR3 end; the germline J gene provides the rest. The J gene is TRBJ2-5, the V gene TRBV7-6, with D possibly matching TRBD1 (5 bases). Looked up from germline, CDR1 is SGHVS and CDR2 is FNYEAQ. V dropped 1 base and J dropped 2 bases, with 8 bases sitting between them. This CDR3 has 14 residues. The CDR3 bases that were read are TGTGCCAGCAGCTTAGTCCAGGGTCAAGAGACC. This gives the protein CASSLVQGQET. Given in full, the CDR3 is CASSLVQGQETQYF. Looking up the rest from reference TRBV7-6 and TRBJ2-5 gives the full variable domain: GAGVSQSPRYKVTKRGQDVALRCDPISGHVSLYWYRQALGQGPEFLTYFNYEAQQDKSGLPNDRFSAERPEGSISTLTIQRTEQRDSAMYRCASSLVQGQETQYFGPGTRLLVL.

This clone appeared a few times. The read falls 3 residues short of the CDR3 end, and the missing part is taken from the germline J gene. The chain employs TRBV19 and TRBJ2-5; weak D call: TRBD2 (5 bases). CDR3 length: 15 residues. V dropped 5 bases and J dropped 5 bases, with 18 bases sitting between them. CDR1 and CDR2 (germline): LNHDA, SQIVND (reference sequence). CDR3 DNA, as far as it was read: TGTGCCAGTAGTGAGGCCCCCGGGGTTTGGGAGACC. The encoded protein is CASSEAPGVWET. The complete CDR3 reads CASSEAPGVWETQYF.

Remarks on this clone: With the read ending 3 residues before the CDR3 end, the germline J gene is used to fill in that end. The genes are TRBV5-1 and TRBJ2-7; 8 bases are shared with TRBD1. The V and J ends lost 2 bases and 6 bases, in that order; junction bases with no gene match: 13. From germline, CDR1 is SGHRS and CDR2 YFSETQ. This CDR3 region has 16 residues. The chain's CDR3 is CASSFTGTGHLIEQYF. CDR3 DNA, as far as it was read: TGCGCCAGCAGCTTTACCGGGACAGGACATCTAATCGAG.

This clone came up a few times. The CDR3 end lies 3 residues beyond the end of the read and is filled in from the germline J gene. V gene TRBV7-2 combines with J gene TRBJ2-3, with 7 bases aligning to TRBD1. This CDR3 region has 15 residues. Germline V gene lookup returns CDR1 SGHTA and CDR2 FQGNSA. Germline trimming cut 4 bases from V and 7 bases from J; bases unmatched to any gene: 11. CDR3 bases read: TGTGCCAGCAGCTCCACAGGACAGGTCGGGAATACG. This codes for CASSSTGQVGNT. The complete CDR3 reads CASSSTGQVGNTQYF.

A remark on this clone: The sequenced fragment ends 3 residues before the CDR3 boundary, so the rest is inferred from the germline J gene. V is TRBV6-2 or TRBV6-3 and J is TRBJ2-1; D is undetermined. Trimming left V 6 bases short and J 5 bases short, with 11 bases between. Germline V gene sequence: CDR1 MNHEY, CDR2 SVGEGT. The CDR3 loop spans 13 amino acids. This chain's CDR3 is CASSYFRDNEQFF. CDR3 bases read: TGTGCCAGCAGCTATTTCCGAGACAATGAG.